This TCR beta chain was sequenced for a study of preoperative IRX-2 immunotherapy in early breast cancer. Clones were read by immunoSEQ multiplex PCR, and TCRdb kept only the in-frame ones, dropping some. The sample records about 3,300 clones, approximately 70% being singletons. The treatment denotes: preoperative locoregional IRX-2 cytokine immunotherapy. Preoperative locoregional IRX-2 cytokine immunotherapy was tested in the phase Ib source study. Germline lookup yields CDR1 SGHNT and CDR2 YENEEA. The CDR3 covers 15 residues. Between the trimmed V and J ends, which lost 0 bases and 1 base, there was a span of 4 bases.

Here the sequenced sample was tumor tissue, taken before IRX-2 immunotherapy. The sequence derives from a human donor with breast cancer. The V call is TRBV11-3, the J call TRBJ2-6; D remains ambiguous. CDR3 in amino acids: CASSLELSGANVLTF. As DNA, the CDR3 is TGTGCCAGCAGCTTAGAGCTATCTGGGGCCAACGTCCTGACTTTC.